Described below is a single T cell receptor beta chain sequence and its context. TCRdb keeps only in-frame clones here, not all; method: immunoSEQ multiplex PCR. The sample shows about 53,000 clones, approximately 92% of them seen only once. The sample originates from a study of OX40 agonist ivuxolimab in advanced cancers. The V and J ends lost 3 bases and 0 bases, in that order; junction bases with no gene match: 5. This CDR3 contains 16 residues. The V gene's germline CDR1 is LGHNT and CDR2 FRNRAP. Cycle 7 day 1, cycle 4 day 1, and baseline were the timepoints at which blood was sampled. The rearrangement links TRBV12-5 to TRBJ2-5, with 9 positions matching TRBD1. The TCR was taken from an adult with an advanced solid tumor such as melanoma, head and neck, liver or kidney cancer. The source was CD4+ or CD8+ T cells sorted from blood, collected in a trial of the OX40 agonist ivuxolimab. DNA for the CDR3: TGTGCTAGTGGTTTAGGAGACAGGGGGTACCAAGAGACCCAGTACTTC. Translating it yields CASGLGDRGYQETQYF.